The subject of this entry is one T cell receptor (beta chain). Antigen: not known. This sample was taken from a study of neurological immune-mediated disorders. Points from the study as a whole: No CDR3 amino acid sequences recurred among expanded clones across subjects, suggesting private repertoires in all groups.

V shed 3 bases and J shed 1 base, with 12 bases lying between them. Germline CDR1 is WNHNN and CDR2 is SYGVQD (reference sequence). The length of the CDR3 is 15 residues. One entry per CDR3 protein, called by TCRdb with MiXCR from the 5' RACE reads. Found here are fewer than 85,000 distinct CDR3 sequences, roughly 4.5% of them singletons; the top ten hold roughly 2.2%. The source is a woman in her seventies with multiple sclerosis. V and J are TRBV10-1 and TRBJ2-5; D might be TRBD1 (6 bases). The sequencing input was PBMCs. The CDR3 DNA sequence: TGCGCCAGCAGTGACCTCCAGGGGCCCCAAGAGACCCAGTACTTC. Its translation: CASSDLQGPQETQYF.